This T cell receptor (beta chain) was obtained from a study of T cells in Graves' hyperthyroidism and ophthalmopathy. Across the whole study: Blood from the periphery was taken at initial diagnosis, before any treatment. The study, taken as a whole, reports: Most thyroid-expanded clonotypes above 0.001 were also found in blood.

Turning to this clonotype: Its matching antigen is unknown.

Amplified regions were TCR beta CDR3 sequences from RNA transcripts. A set of HTBI primers served as the primers for a first-round RT-PCR of the TCR CDR3. MiXCR, applied by TCRdb to the multiplex PCR reads, yields one record per CDR3 protein. The repertoire has some 600,000 distinct CDR3 sequences, approximately 15% of them found once; the top ten carry under 7%. V was clipped by 1 base and J by 0 bases, with 10 bases between them. The CDR3 spans 15 residues. Germline CDR1 LGHNA, CDR2 YSLEER. Aged 18 to 65, the patients had hyperthyroidism that was newly diagnosed and had lasted under 2 months. Based on clinical symptoms, serum thyroxine and TRAb, thyroid ultrasound and orbital computed tomography, diagnoses were reached.

The sample comprised blood. The gene calls are TRBV4-3 and TRBJ2-7; perhaps TRBD1 as D (6 bases). The receptor was isolated from a woman aged 25 to 39 with Graves' hyperthyroidism that later progressed to Graves' ophthalmopathy. The CDR3 DNA reads as TGCGCCAGCAGCCAAGTATCGGGACACTCCTACGAGCAGTACTTC. Translation: CASSQVSGHSYEQYF.